This T cell receptor beta chain stems from a study of shared clonotypes between healthy human individuals. As regards this clone: Its specificity is unknown.

Study results and limitations: Only a few donors were included, so the genetic and exposure-history diversity represented was limited. Shared clonotypes: approximately 5% naive CD4, roughly 3.5% naive CD8, less than 2.5% memory CD4, more than 0.3% memory CD8. Large sequencing depth failed to make sorted-subset sequencing complete, rarefaction showed.

DNA at about 190 ng, 25,000 to 35,000 T cell genomes, went into sorted-subset replicate PCRs. Sequencing was performed with immunoSEQ multiplex PCR; in TCRdb, only in-frame clones are kept and a portion is missing. The sample shows 1,400,000 or so clones, approximately 98.5% of them seen only once. Sequenced: naive CD4+ T cells sorted from blood. The subset was: CD45RA+ positively selected. This receptor was identified in a man younger than 45 in good health.

CDR3 sequence: CSASYGNTIYF. The DNA for the CDR3 is TGCAGTGCGAGCTATGGAAACACCATATATTTT. The rearrangement uses TRBV20-1 and TRBJ1-3; D ambiguous. Germline lookup yields CDR1 DFQATT and CDR2 SNEGSKA (reference sequence). The CDR3 contains 11 residues. Deletions cut 6 bases from V and 3 bases from J, with 6 bases between.